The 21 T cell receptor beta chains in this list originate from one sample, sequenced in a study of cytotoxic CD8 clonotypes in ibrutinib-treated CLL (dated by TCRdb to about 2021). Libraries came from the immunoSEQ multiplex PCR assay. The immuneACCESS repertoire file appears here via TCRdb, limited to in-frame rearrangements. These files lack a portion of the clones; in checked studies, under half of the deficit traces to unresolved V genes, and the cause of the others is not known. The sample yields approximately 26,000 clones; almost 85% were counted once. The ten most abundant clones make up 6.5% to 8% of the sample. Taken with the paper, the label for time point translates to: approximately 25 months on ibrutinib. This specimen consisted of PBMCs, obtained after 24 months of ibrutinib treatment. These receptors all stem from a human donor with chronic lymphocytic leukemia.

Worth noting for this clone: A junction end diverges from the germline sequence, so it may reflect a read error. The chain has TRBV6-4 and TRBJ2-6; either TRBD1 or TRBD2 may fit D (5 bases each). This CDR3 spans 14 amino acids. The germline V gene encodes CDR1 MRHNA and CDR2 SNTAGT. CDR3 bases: TGTGCCAGCAGTGACTCGGACGGGGCCAACGTCCCGACTTTC. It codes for CASSDSDGANVPTF.

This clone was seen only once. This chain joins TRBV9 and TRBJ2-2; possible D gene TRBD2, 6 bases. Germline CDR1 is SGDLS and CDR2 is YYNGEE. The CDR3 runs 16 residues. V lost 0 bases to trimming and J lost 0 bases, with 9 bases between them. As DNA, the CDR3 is TGTGCCAGCAGCGTAGGAGGGACTCCGAACACCGGGGAGCTGTTTTTT. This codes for CASSVGGTPNTGELFF.

CDR3 in amino acids: CASSKGQRGTDTQYF. CDR3 nucleotide sequence: TGTGCCAGCAGCAAGGGACAGAGAGGAACAGATACGCAGTATTTT. The chain recombines TRBV28 with TRBJ2-3; TRBD1 agrees at 7 bases. CDR1 MDHEN and CDR2 SYDVKM come from the germline V gene. With V trimmed by 6 bases and J by 3 bases, 9 bases remained unmatched. The length of the CDR3 is 15 residues.

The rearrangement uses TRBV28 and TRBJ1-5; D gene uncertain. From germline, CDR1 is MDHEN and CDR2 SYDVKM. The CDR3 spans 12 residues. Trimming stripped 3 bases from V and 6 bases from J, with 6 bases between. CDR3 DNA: TGTGCCAGCAGTTTGCGGGGTCAGCCCCAGCATTTT. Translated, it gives CASSLRGQPQHF.

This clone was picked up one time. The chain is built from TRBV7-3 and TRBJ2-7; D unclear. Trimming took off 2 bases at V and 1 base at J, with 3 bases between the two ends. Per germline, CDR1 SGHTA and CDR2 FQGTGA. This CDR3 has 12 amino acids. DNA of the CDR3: TGTGCCAGCAGCTTATCGTCCTACGAGCAGTACTTC. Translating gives CASSLSSYEQYF.

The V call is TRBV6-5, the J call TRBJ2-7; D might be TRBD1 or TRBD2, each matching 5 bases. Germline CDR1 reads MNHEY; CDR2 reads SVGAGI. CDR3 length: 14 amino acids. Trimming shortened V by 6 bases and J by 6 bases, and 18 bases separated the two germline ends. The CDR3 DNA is TGTGCCAGCAGCCTGGGTGGGACCCTTTCCGAGCAGTACTTC. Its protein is CASSLGGTLSEQYF.

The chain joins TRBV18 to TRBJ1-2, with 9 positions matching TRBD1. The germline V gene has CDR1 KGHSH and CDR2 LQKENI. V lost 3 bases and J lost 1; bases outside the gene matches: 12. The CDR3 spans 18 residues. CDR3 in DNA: TGTGCCAGCTCACCCGGGCCGGGACAGGGATCTCTTAACTATGGCTACACCTTC. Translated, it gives CASSPGPGQGSLNYGYTF. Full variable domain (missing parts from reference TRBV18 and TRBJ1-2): NAGVMQNPRHLVRRRGQEARLRCSPMKGHSHVYWYRQLPEEGLKFMVYLQKENIIDESGMPKERFSAEFPKEGPSILRIQQVVRGDSAAYFCASSPGPGQGSLNYGYTFGSGTRLTVV.

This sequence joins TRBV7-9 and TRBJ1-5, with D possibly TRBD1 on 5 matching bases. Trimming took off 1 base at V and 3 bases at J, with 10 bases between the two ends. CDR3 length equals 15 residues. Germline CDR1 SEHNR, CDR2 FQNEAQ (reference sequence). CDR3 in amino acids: CASSLGSGPNQPQHF. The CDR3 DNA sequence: TGTGCCAGCAGCTTAGGATCAGGGCCCAATCAGCCCCAGCATTTT.

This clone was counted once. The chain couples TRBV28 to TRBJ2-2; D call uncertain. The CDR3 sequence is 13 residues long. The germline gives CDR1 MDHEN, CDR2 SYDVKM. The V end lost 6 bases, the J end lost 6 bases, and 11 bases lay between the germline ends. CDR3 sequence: CASSPMLAGELFF. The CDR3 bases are TGTGCCAGCAGCCCAATGTTGGCCGGGGAGCTGTTTTTT.

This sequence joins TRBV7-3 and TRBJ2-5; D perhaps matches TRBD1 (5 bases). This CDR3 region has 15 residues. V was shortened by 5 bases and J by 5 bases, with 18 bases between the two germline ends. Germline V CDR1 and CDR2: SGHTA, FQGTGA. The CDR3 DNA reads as TGTGCCAGCAGCCCCAATCAGGGCCTAGGGGAGACCCAGTACTTC. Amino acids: CASSPNQGLGETQYF. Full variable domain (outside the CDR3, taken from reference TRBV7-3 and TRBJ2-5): GAGVSQTPSNKVTEKGKYVELRCDPISGHTALYWYRQSLGQGPEFLIYFQGTGAADDSGLPNDRFFAVRPEGSVSTLKIQRTERGDSAVYLCASSPNQGLGETQYFGPGTRLLVL.

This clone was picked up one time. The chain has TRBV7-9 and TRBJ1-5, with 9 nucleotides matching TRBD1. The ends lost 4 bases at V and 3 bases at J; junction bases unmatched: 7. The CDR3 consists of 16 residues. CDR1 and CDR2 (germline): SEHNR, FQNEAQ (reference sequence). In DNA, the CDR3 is TGTGCCAGCAGCTCGGGACAGGGTTGGGCCAATCAGCCCCAGCATTTT. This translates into CASSSGQGWANQPQHF.

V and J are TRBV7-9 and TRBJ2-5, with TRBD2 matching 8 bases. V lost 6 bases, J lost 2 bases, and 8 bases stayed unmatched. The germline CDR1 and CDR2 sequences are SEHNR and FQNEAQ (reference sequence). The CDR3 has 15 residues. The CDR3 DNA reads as TGTGCCAGCAGAGGAGCGGGGGCCCCACAAGAGACCCAGTACTTC. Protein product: CASRGAGAPQETQYF. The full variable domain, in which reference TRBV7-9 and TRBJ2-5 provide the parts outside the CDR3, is DTGVSQNPRHKITKRGQNVTFRCDPISEHNRLYWYRQTLGQGPEFLTYFQNEAQLEKSRLLSDRFSAERPKGSFSTLEIQRTEQGDSAMYLCASRGAGAPQETQYFGPGTRLLVL.

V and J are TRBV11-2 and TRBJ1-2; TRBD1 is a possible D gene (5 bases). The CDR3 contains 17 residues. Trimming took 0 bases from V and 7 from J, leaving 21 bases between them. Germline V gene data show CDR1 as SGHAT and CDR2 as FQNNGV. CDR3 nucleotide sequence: TGTGCCAGCAGCTTAGATCAAGTCCAGGGACTTTTGCGTGGCTACACCTTC. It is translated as CASSLDQVQGLLRGYTF. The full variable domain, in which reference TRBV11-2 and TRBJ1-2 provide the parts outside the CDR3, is EAGVAQSPRYKIIEKRQSVAFWCNPISGHATLYWYQQILGQGPKLLIQFQNNGVVDDSQLPKDRFSAERLKGVDSTLKIQPAKLEDSAVYLCASSLDQVQGLLRGYTFGSGTRLTVV.

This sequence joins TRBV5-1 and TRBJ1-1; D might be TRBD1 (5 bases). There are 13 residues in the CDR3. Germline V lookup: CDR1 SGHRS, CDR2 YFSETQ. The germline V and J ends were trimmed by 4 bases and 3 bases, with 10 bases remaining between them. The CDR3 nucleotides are TGCGCCAGCAGCCCCGTGGGGCACACTGAAGCTTTCTTT. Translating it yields CASSPVGHTEAFF. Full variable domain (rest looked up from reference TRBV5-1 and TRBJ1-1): KAGVTQTPRYLIKTRGQQVTLSCSPISGHRSVSWYQQTPGQGLQFLFEYFSETQRNKGNFPGRFSGRQFSNSRSEMNVSTLELGDSALYLCASSPVGHTEAFFGQGTRLTVV.

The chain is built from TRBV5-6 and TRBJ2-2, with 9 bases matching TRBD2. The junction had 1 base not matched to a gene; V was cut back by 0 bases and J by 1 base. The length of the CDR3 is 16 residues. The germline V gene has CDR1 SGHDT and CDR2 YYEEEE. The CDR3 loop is CASSLVAGVNTGELFF. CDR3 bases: TGTGCCAGCAGCTTGGTAGCGGGGGTGAACACCGGGGAGCTGTTTTTT.

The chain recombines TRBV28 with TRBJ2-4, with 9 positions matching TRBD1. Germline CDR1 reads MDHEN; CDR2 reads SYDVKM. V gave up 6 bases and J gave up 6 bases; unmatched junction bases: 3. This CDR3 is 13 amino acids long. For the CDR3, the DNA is TGTGCCAGCAGGAAGGGACAGGGAAACATTCAGTACTTC. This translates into CASRKGQGNIQYF.

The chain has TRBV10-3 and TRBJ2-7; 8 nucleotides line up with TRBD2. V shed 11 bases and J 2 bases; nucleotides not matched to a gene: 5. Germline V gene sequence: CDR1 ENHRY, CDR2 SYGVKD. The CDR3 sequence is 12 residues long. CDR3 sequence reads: CAVGGVAYEQYF. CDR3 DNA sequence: TGTGCCGTCGGGGGGGTGGCCTACGAGCAGTACTTC.

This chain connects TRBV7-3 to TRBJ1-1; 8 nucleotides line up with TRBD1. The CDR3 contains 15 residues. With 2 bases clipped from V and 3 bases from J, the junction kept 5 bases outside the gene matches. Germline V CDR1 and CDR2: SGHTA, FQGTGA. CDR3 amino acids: CASSLGDRRYTEAFF. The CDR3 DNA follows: TGTGCCAGCAGCTTAGGGGACAGGAGGTACACTGAAGCTTTCTTT.

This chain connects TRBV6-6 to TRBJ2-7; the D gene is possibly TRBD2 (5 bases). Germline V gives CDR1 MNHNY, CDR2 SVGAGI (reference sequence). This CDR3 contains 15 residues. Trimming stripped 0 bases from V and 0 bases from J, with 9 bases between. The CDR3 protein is CASSYSEAVSYEQYF. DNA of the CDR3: TGTGCCAGCAGTTACTCGGAGGCGGTCTCCTACGAGCAGTACTTC.

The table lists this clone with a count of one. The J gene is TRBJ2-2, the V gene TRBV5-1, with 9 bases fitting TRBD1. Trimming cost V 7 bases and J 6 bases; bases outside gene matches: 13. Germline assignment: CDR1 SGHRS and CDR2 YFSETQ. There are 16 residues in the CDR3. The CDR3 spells CASAPGQGYVSGELFF. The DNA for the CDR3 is TGCGCCAGCGCCCCGGGACAGGGTTATGTGTCCGGGGAGCTGTTTTTT.

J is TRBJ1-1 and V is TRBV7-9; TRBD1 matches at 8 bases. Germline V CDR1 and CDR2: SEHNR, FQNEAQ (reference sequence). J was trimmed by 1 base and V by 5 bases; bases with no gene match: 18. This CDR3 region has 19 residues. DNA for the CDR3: TGTGCCAGCAGCCTGTGGTTTTGGGCAGGGGGCGTCAAGAACACTGAAGCTTTCTTT. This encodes CASSLWFWAGGVKNTEAFF.